The 24 T cell receptor beta chains presented below share a single source sample, sequenced in a study of T cells after yellow fever vaccination. MiXCR, run by TCRdb on the 5' RACE reads, gives a single entry per CDR3 protein. The table records 450,000 to 550,000 distinct CDR3 sequences, approximately 21% of them present only once. The source was PBMCs, collected 15 days after the yellow fever booster vaccination. The source is a man in his thirties or forties who received the YFV17D yellow fever vaccine.

This clonotype was found many times. This rearrangement joins TRBV29-1 to TRBJ2-3; D gene ambiguous. The CDR3 spans 11 residues. Germline CDR1 reads SQVTM; CDR2 reads ANQGSEA. Trimming shortened V by 6 bases and J by 7 bases, and 11 bases separated the two germline ends. The CDR3 protein is CSVSQPNTQYF. CDR3 in DNA: TGCAGCGTCTCTCAGCCAAATACGCAGTATTTT.

This clonotype was observed a handful of times. The chain employs TRBV6-4 and TRBJ1-1; D uncertain. The V end was cut by 5 bases, the J end by 1 base, with 11 bases between. The CDR3 has 14 residues. In germline, CDR1 is MRHNA, CDR2 SNTAGT. The CDR3 protein is CASSPSPGNTEAFF. CDR3 coding DNA: TGTGCCAGCAGTCCGAGCCCGGGGAACACTGAAGCTTTCTTT.

This clonotype has only a few counts. The chain is built from TRBV25-1 and TRBJ2-1; TRBD2 might be the D (5 bases). CDR3 size: 15 residues. V lost 3 bases and J 4 bases, leaving 13 bases between the germline ends. The germline CDR1 and CDR2 sequences are MGHDK and SYGVNS. The CDR3 DNA follows: TGTGCCAGCAGTGAGGATCTAGCATATTACAATGAGCAGTTCTTC. It translates to CASSEDLAYYNEQFF.

This clonotype was seen only a few times. The chain couples TRBV5-1 to TRBJ2-7, with D perhaps TRBD1 (6 bases). Germline V CDR1 and CDR2: SGHRS, YFSETQ. This CDR3 contains 12 residues. Trimming removed 0 bases from V and 6 bases from J, with 7 bases in between. The CDR3 sequence: CASSLEGGEQYF. CDR3 DNA sequence: TGCGCCAGCAGCTTGGAAGGGGGCGAGCAGTACTTC.

This clonotype was recorded at least ten times. J is TRBJ2-3 and V is TRBV6-2 or TRBV6-3; a possible D gene is TRBD2 (6 bases). Deletions cut 6 bases from V and 4 bases from J, with 17 bases between. Germline V gives CDR1 MNHEY, CDR2 SVGEGT. CDR3 length equals 15 residues. This chain's CDR3 is CASRRPGDRPDTQYF. CDR3 nucleotide sequence: TGTGCCAGCAGACGGCCGGGAGATCGCCCAGATACGCAGTATTTT.

The chain couples TRBV28 to TRBJ2-2, with 11 positions matching TRBD1. Germline lookup yields CDR1 MDHEN and CDR2 SYDVKM. V lost 2 bases, J lost 4 bases, and 3 bases stayed unmatched. The CDR3 extends over 16 amino acids. CDR3 DNA: TGTGCCAGCAGTTTAGGGACAGGGGGTTTCACCGGGGAGCTGTTTTTT. It yields the protein CASSLGTGGFTGELFF.

This CDR3 reads CASSYSTAEFYGYTF. The DNA for the CDR3 is TGTGCCAGCAGTTACTCGACGGCCGAGTTCTATGGCTACACCTTC. The chain joins TRBV6-5 to TRBJ1-2; D gene ambiguous. Looked up from germline, CDR1 is MNHEY and CDR2 is SVGAGI. The CDR3 has 15 amino acids. Trimming left V 0 bases short and J 4 bases short, with 12 bases between.

This clonotype occurred a few times. V and J are TRBV5-1 and TRBJ2-7; weak D call: TRBD1 (6 bases). This CDR3 spans 17 amino acids. In germline, CDR1 is SGHRS, CDR2 YFSETQ. V was clipped by 3 bases and J by 1 base, with 20 bases between them. The CDR3 DNA reads TGCGCCAGCAGCTCAGGGCAGGCACAGGGTCTATCCTACGAGCAGTACTTC. Protein product: CASSSGQAQGLSYEQYF.

The rearrangement uses TRBV30 and TRBJ1-1; a weak D match, TRBD1 (6 bases). The CDR3 totals 12 residues. Germline V CDR1 and CDR2: GTSNPN, SVGIG (reference sequence). The germline V and J ends were trimmed by 1 base and 3 bases, with 6 bases remaining between them. This chain's CDR3 is CAWSAGDTEAFF. For the CDR3, the DNA is TGTGCCTGGAGTGCAGGGGACACTGAAGCTTTCTTT.

The chain links TRBV12-3 or TRBV12-4 to TRBJ2-7; 9 nucleotides line up with TRBD2. The V and J ends lost 3 bases and 4 bases, in that order; junction bases with no gene match: 7. CDR3 length equals 15 residues. The CDR3 reads CASSFPLAGGYEQYF. The DNA for the CDR3 is TGTGCCAGCAGTTTCCCACTAGCGGGCGGATACGAGCAGTACTTC.

This clonotype was observed many times. The chain employs TRBV7-2 and TRBJ2-1; 9 bases align to TRBD1. J gave up 4 bases and V 4 bases, and 8 bases lay outside the gene matches. CDR3 length: 16 residues. Germline V gives CDR1 SGHTA, CDR2 FQGNSA. CDR3 DNA sequence: TGTGCCAGCAGCTCGACTTCCGGGACAGGGTACAATGAGCAGTTCTTC. Translated: CASSSTSGTGYNEQFF.

This clonotype has just a few counts. CDR3 loop: CASTQGGSTEAFF. For the CDR3, the DNA is TGTGCCAGCACCCAGGGGGGGAGCACTGAAGCTTTCTTT. The chain links TRBV6-1 to TRBJ1-1; TRBD1 matches 7 bases. The germline V gene has CDR1 MNHNS and CDR2 SASEGT. The CDR3 consists of 13 residues. The V gene end was trimmed by 7 bases and the J gene end by 4 bases; junction bases not matched to a gene: 6.

The chain links TRBV20-1 to TRBJ2-2; 8 bases are shared with TRBD2. Germline trimming cut 1 base from V and 1 base from J; bases unmatched to any gene: 8. Germline-derived CDR1 and CDR2 are DFQATT and SNEGSKA (reference sequence). The CDR3 contains 17 residues. For the CDR3, the DNA is TGCAGTGCTAGAGGATCCCTTAGCGGGGAGAACACCGGGGAGCTGTTTTTT. Translation: CSARGSLSGENTGELFF.

This clonotype was seen only a few times. V is TRBV6-5 and J is TRBJ1-5; D is uncertain. Germline values: CDR1 MNHEY, CDR2 SVGAGI. Trimming stripped 0 bases from V and 0 bases from J, with 15 bases between. CDR3 length: 18 residues. CDR3 sequence (DNA): TGTGCCAGCAGTTACTCGGGGTCAAACCGGGTTAGCAATCAGCCCCAGCATTTT. Encoded protein: CASSYSGSNRVSNQPQHF.

This clonotype has only a few counts. Here the CDR3 reads CASSPSVAARTYEQYF. Here the CDR3 DNA reads TGTGCCAGCAGCCCAAGCGTGGCCGCTAGAACCTACGAGCAGTACTTC. V is TRBV4-2 and J is TRBJ2-7; D is ambiguous. Germline CDR1 LGHNA, CDR2 YNFKEQ. The CDR3 has 16 amino acids. Trimming pared 4 bases from V and 2 bases from J, leaving 18 bases between.

In DNA form, the CDR3 reads TGCGCCAGCAGCATTAGGACAGGGAAGAATGAAAAACTGTTTTTT. This encodes CASSIRTGKNEKLFF. The chain combines TRBV5-1 with TRBJ1-4; 8 bases agree with TRBD1. Germline loops: CDR1 SGHRS, CDR2 YFSETQ. The CDR3 loop spans 15 amino acids. Unmatched junction bases numbered 7, after V lost 4 bases and J lost 5 bases.

In regard to this clonotype: One junction end disagrees with the germline gene, perhaps due to a read error. The rearrangement uses TRBV2 and TRBJ2-1, with a tentative D call TRBD2 (6 bases). The CDR3 is made up of 8 amino acids. Germline-derived CDR1 and CDR2 are SNHLY and FYNNEI. The CDR3 loop is CASSDGGF. DNA of the CDR3: TGTGCCAGCAGTGACGGGGGCTTC. The full variable domain, in which reference TRBV2 and TRBJ2-1 provide the parts outside the CDR3, is EPEVTQTPSHQVTQMGQEVILRCVPISNHLYFYWYRQILGQKVEFLVSFYNNEISEKSEIFDDQFSVERPDGSNFTLKIRSTKLEDSAMYFCASSDGGFGPGTRLTVL.

This clonotype was picked up a small number of times. The V call is TRBV28, the J call TRBJ1-1, with D uncertain. The length of the CDR3 is 17 residues. Germline CDR1 reads MDHEN; CDR2 reads SYDVKM. V was shortened by 4 bases and J by 1 base, with 19 bases between the two germline ends. CDR3 bases: TGTGCCAGCAGTTCCCCCGGAATACAGCTTCAGAACACTGAAGCTTTCTTT. Its translation: CASSSPGIQLQNTEAFF. Filled out from reference TRBV28 and TRBJ1-1, the complete variable domain reads DVKVTQSSRYLVKRTGEKVFLECVQDMDHENMFWYRQDPGLGLRLIYFSYDVKMKEKGDIPEGYSVSREKKERFSLILESASTNQTSMYLCASSSPGIQLQNTEAFFGQGTRLTVV.

This clonotype was observed many times. This chain connects TRBV6-5 to TRBJ1-3; no reliable D call. V lost 6 bases and J lost 0, with 12 bases in between. CDR3 length equals 15 residues. Germline CDR1 MNHEY, CDR2 SVGAGI. CDR3 nucleotides: TGTGCCAGCAGCAAACTAGGGAGCTCTGGAAACACCATATATTTT. Translated: CASSKLGSSGNTIYF.

The rearrangement joins TRBV7-2 to TRBJ1-4; 7 bases fit TRBD1. The CDR3 totals 14 residues. CDR1 and CDR2 from the germline V gene are SGHTA and FQGNSA. After removal of 5 bases from V and 4 bases from J, the junction contained 4 bases not matched to a gene. This chain's CDR3 is CASSIDRDNEKLFF. For the CDR3, the DNA is TGTGCCAGCAGCATTGACAGGGATAATGAAAAACTGTTTTTT.

V and J are TRBV2 and TRBJ2-3; no clear D gene. Trimming pared 10 bases from V and 0 bases from J, leaving 14 bases between. The CDR3 loop spans 14 amino acids. Germline assignment: CDR1 SNHLY and CDR2 FYNNEI. The CDR3 bases are TGTGCCACATTGTCACCGGGTAGCACAGATACGCAGTATTTT. This encodes CATLSPGSTDTQYF.

This clonotype was detected only a few times. The V and J genes are TRBV5-1 and TRBJ2-7; D is possibly TRBD1 (6 bases). Trimming took off 0 bases at V and 5 bases at J, with 21 bases between the two ends. CDR3 length equals 17 residues. Germline assignment: CDR1 SGHRS and CDR2 YFSETQ. CDR3 amino acids: CASSLGTPWTDGDEQYF. CDR3 bases: TGCGCCAGCAGCTTGGGGACCCCATGGACAGACGGAGACGAGCAGTACTTC.

Of note for this clonotype: Lacking the conserved final phenylalanine or tryptophan, this CDR3 likely reflects a read error. This chain joins TRBV12-3 or TRBV12-4 and TRBJ2-1; 8 bases line up with TRBD2. V was pared by 0 bases and J by 2 bases, with 0 bases of the junction left unmatched. CDR3 length equals 15 residues. Here the CDR3 DNA reads TGTGCCAGCAGTTTAGCTAGCGGGACCTACAATGAGCAGTTCTTA. Protein sequence: CASSLASGTYNEQFL.

The rearrangement links TRBV15 to TRBJ1-4; D is possibly TRBD1 (6 bases). The CDR3 length is 13 residues. Germline CDR1 is LNHNV and CDR2 is YYDKDF (reference sequence). Trimming shortened V by 5 bases and J by 5 bases, and 9 bases separated the two germline ends. DNA for the CDR3: TGTGCCACCAGCTACAGGGACAATGAAAAACTGTTTTTT. Protein: CATSYRDNEKLFF.